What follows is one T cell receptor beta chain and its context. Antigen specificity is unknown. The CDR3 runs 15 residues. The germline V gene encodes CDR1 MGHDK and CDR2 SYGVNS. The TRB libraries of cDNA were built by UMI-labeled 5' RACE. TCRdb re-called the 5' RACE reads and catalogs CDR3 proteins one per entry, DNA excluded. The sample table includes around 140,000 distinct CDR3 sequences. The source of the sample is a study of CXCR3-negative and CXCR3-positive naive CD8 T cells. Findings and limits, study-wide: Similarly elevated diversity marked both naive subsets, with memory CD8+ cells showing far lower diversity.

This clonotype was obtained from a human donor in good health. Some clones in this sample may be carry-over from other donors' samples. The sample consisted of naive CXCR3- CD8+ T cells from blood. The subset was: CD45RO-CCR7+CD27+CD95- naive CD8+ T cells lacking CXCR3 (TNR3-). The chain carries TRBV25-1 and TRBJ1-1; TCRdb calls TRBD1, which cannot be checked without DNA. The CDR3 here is CASSGIRDRGTEAFF. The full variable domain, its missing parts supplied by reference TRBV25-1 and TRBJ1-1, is EADIYQTPRYLVIGTGKKITLECSQTMGHDKMYWYQQDPGMELHLIHYSYGVNSTEKGDLSSESTVSRIRTEHFPLTLESARPSHTSQYLCASSGIRDRGTEAFFGQGTRLTVV.